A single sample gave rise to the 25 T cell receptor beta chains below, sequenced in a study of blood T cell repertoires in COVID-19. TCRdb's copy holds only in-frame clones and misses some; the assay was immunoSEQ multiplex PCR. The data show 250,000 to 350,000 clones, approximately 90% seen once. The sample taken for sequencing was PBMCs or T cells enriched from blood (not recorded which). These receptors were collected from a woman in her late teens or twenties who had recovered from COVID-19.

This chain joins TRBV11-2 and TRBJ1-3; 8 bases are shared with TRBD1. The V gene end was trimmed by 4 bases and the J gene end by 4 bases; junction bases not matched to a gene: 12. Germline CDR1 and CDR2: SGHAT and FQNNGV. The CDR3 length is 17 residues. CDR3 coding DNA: TGTGCCAGCAGCTCCACCATAAAGACAGGGGCAGGAAACACCATATATTTT. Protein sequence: CASSSTIKTGAGNTIYF.

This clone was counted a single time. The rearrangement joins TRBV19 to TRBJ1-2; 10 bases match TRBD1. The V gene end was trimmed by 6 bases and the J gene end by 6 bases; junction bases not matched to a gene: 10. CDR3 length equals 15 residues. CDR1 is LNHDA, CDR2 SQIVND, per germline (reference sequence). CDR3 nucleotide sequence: TGTGCCAGTAGGAGCCCGGGACAGGGGTTTGATGGCTACACCTTC. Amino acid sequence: CASRSPGQGFDGYTF.

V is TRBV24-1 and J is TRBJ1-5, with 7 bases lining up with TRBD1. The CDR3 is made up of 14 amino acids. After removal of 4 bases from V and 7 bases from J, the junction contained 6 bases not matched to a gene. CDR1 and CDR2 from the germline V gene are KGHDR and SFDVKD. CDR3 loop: CATSETGERQPQHF. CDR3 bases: TGTGCCACCAGTGAAACAGGGGAGCGCCAGCCCCAGCATTTT.

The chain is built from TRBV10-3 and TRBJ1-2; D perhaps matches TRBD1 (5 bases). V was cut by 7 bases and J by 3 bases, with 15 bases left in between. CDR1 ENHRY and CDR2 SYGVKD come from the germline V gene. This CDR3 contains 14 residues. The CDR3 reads CAITAGQGYYGYTF. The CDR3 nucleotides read TGTGCCATCACCGCAGGGCAGGGCTACTATGGCTACACCTTC.

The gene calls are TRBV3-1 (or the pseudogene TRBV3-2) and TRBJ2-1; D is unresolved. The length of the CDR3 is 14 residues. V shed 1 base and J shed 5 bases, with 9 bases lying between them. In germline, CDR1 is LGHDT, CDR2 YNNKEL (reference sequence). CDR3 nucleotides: TGTGCCAGCAGCCAAGCGTCAGGCGACAATGAGCAGTTCTTC. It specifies CASSQASGDNEQFF.

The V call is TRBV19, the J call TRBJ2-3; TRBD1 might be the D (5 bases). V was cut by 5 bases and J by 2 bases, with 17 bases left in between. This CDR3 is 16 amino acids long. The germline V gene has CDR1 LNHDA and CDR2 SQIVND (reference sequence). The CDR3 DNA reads TGTGCCAGTAGTCCCCGGCTGGGGCGTGCCACAGATACGCAGTATTTT. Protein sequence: CASSPRLGRATDTQYF.

The CDR3 DNA sequence: TGCGCCAGCAGCCAAAGAGACAGTCTTAGCAATCAGCCCCAGCATTTT. The encoded protein is CASSQRDSLSNQPQHF. The rearrangement links TRBV4-1 to TRBJ1-5; tentative D call: TRBD1 (5 bases). Germline CDR1 and CDR2: MGHRA and YSYEKL. The V and J ends lost 2 bases and 0 bases respectively, with 11 bases between them. This CDR3 has 16 amino acids.

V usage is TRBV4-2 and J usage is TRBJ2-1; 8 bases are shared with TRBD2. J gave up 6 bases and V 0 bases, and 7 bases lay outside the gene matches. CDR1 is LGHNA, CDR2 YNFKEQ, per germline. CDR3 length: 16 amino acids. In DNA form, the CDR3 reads TGTGCCAGCAGCCAAGATCCCGGGAGGGCCTCCAATGAGCAGTTCTTC. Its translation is CASSQDPGRASNEQFF.

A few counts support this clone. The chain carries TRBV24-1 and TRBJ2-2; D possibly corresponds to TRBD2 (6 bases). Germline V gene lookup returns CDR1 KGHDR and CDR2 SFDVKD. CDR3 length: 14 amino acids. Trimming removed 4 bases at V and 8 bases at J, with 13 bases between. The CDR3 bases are TGTGCCACCAGTGACCCGGGAGTAAGGGGGGAGCTGTTTTTT. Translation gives CATSDPGVRGELFF.

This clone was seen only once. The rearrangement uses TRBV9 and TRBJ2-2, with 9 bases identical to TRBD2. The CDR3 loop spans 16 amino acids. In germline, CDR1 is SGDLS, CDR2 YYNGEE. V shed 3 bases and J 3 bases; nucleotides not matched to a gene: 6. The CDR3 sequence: CASSDTLAGDTGELFF. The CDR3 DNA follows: TGTGCCAGCAGCGACACCTTAGCGGGGGACACCGGGGAGCTGTTTTTT.

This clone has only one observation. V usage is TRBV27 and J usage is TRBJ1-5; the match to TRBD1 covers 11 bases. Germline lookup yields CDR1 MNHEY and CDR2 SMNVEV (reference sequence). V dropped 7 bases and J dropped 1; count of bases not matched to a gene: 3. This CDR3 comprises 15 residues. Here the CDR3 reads CASTGTGGSNQPQHF. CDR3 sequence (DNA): TGTGCCAGCACTGGGACAGGGGGAAGCAATCAGCCCCAGCATTTT.

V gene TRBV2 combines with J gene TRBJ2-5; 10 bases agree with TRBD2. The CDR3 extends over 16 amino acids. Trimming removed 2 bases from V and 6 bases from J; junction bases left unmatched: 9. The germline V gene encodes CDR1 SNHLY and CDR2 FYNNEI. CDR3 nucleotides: TGTGCCAGCAGTGAATTTGGGGGGACTAGCGTGAAGACCCAGTACTTC. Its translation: CASSEFGGTSVKTQYF.

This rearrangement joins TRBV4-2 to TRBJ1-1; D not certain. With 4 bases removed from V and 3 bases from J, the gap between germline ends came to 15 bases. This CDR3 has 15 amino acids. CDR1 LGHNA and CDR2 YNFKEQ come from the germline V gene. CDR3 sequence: CASSPGEVRDTEAFF. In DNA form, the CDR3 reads TGTGCCAGCAGCCCTGGGGAGGTGAGGGACACTGAAGCTTTCTTT.

In nucleotides, the CDR3 is TGTGCCACCAGCCTACCTATGAACACTGAAGCTTTCTTT. Translated: CATSLPMNTEAFF. J is TRBJ1-1 and V is TRBV15; the D is unclear. CDR1 LNHNV and CDR2 YYDKDF come from the germline V gene (reference sequence). V was pared by 5 bases and J by 0 bases, with 7 bases between. The CDR3 has 13 amino acids.

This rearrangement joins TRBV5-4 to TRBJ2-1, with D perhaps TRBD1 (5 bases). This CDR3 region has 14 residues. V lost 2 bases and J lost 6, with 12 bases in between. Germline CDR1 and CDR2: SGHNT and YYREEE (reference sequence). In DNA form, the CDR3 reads TGTGCCAGCAGCTTCGGACAAACAATCAATGAGCAGTTCTTC. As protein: CASSFGQTINEQFF.

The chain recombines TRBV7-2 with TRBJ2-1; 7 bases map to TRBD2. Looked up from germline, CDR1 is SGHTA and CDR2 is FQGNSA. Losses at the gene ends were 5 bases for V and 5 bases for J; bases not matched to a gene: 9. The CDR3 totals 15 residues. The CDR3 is CASSRLGGGHNEQFF. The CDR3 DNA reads TGTGCCAGCAGCCGCTTGGGCGGGGGTCACAATGAGCAGTTCTTC.

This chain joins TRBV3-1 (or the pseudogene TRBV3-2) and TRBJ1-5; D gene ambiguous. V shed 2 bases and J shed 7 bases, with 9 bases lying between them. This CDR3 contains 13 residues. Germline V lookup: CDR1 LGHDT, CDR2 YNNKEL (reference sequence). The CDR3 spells CASSQFENQPQHF. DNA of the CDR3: TGTGCCAGCAGCCAATTTGAGAACCAGCCCCAGCATTTT.

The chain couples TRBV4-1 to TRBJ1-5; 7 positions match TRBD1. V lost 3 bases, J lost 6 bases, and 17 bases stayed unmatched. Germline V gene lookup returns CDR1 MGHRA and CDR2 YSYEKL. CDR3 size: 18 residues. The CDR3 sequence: CASSQEPQTGRIGQPQHF. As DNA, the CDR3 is TGCGCCAGCAGCCAGGAACCCCAGACAGGGAGGATCGGTCAGCCCCAGCATTTT.

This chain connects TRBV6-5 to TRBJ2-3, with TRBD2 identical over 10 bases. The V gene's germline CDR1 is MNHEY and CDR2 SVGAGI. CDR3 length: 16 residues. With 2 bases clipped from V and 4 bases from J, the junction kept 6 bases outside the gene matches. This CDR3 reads CASSYVSGGPPDTQYF. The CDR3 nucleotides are TGTGCCAGCAGTTACGTTAGCGGGGGGCCCCCAGATACGCAGTATTTT.

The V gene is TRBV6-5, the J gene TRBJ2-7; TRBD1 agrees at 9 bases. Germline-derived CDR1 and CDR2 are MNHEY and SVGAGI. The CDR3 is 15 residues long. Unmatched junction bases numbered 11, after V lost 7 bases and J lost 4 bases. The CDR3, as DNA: TGTGCCAGCAAAGCCCTGTCGGGACAGGGATACGAGCAGTACTTC. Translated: CASKALSGQGYEQYF.

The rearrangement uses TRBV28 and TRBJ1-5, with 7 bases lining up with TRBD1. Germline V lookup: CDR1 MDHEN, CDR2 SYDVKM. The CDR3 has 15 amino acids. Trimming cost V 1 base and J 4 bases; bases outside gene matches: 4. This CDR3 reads CASSLFAGGNQPQHF. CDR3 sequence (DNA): TGTGCCAGCAGTTTATTCGCAGGGGGGAATCAGCCCCAGCATTTT.

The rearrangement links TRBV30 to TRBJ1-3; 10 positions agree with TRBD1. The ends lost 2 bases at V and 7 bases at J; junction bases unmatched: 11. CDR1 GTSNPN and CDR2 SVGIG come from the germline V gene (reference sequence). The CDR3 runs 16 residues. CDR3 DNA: TGTGCCTGGAGTAAAGTGCGGGACAGGGGATCGAACACCATATATTTT. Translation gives CAWSKVRDRGSNTIYF. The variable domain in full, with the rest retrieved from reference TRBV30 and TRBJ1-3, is SQTIHQWPATLVQPVGSPLSLECTVEGTSNPNLYWYRQAAGRGLQLLFYSVGIGQISSEVPQNLSASRPQDRQFILSSKKLLLSDSGFYLCAWSKVRDRGSNTIYFGEGSWLTVV.

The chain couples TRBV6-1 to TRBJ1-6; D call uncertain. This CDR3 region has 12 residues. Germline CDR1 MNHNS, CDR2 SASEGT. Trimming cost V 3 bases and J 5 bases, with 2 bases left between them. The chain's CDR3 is CASSDNNSPLHF. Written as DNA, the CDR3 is TGTGCCAGCAGTGATAATAATTCACCCCTCCACTTT.

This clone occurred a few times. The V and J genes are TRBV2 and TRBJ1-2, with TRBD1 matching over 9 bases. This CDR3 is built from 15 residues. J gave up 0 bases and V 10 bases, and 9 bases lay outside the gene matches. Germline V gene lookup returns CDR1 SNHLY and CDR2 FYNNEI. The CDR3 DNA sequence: TGTGCCACCCCGGGACAGGGCTTAGCTAACTATGGCTACACCTTC. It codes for CATPGQGLANYGYTF.

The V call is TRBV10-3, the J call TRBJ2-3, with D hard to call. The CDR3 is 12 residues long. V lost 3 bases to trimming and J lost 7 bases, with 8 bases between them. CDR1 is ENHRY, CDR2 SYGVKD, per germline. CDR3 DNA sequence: TGTGCCATCAGTGACAGTTTCAATACGCAGTATTTT. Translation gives CAISDSFNTQYF.